The T cell receptor beta chain described here comes from a study of T cells after yellow fever vaccination. Study-level findings and limits: The secondary response was weaker, and its peak arrived faster, on day 5 versus 15. Reappearance after the booster was seen for most primary-vaccination clones, at 95% to 96% CD4 and 70% to 90% CD8.

Synthesis of TCR cDNA relied on 5'RACE template switching, which attached a universal primer site and UMIs. MiXCR was run by TCRdb on the 5' RACE reads, yielding one entry per CDR3 protein. This sample has 50,000 to 75,000 distinct CDR3 sequences, with approximately 5.7% found just once. CDR1 MGHDK and CDR2 SYGVNS come from the germline V gene. The V gene lost 3 bases and the J gene lost 3 bases, with 14 bases spanning the gap. The CDR3 loop spans 15 amino acids. The specimen comprised PBMCs, either bulk or a sorted T-cell subset (CD4+, CD8+, memory, or dextramer-sorted; not recorded which), sampled on the day of the yellow fever booster vaccination. The chain uses TRBV25-1 and TRBJ1-1; D is perhaps TRBD1 (6 bases). The TCR originated in a young man who received the YFV17D yellow fever vaccine. CDR3 region: CASSDPGKGDTEAFF. CDR3 nucleotides: TGTGCCAGCAGTGATCCAGGGAAGGGGGACACTGAAGCTTTCTTT.